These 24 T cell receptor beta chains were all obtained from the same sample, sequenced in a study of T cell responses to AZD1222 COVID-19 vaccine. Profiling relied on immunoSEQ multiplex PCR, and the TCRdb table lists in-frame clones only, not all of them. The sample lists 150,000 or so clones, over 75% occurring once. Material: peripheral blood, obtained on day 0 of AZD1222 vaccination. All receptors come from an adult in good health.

The CDR3 spells CASSLRSGGGGTEAFF. CDR3 DNA sequence: TGCGCCAGCAGCTTGCGATCCGGGGGCGGGGGCACTGAAGCTTTCTTT. V and J are TRBV5-1 and TRBJ1-1; TRBD1 is a possible D gene (6 bases). The germline gives CDR1 SGHRS, CDR2 YFSETQ. Trimming pared 1 base from V and 4 bases from J, leaving 17 bases between. CDR3 size: 16 residues.

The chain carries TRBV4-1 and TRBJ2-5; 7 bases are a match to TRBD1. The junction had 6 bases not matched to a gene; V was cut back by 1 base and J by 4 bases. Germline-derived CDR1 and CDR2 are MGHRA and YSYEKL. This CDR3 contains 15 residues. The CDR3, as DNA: TGCGCCAGCAGCCAAGCCGACAGGGACCTAGAGACCCAGTACTTC. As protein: CASSQADRDLETQYF.

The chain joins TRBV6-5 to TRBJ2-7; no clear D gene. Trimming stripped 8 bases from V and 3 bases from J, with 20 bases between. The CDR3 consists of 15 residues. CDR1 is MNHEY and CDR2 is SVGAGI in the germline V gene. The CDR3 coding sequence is TGTGCCAGCCGCCTTCGGTCCCAGGTGGACTACGAGCAGTACTTC. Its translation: CASRLRSQVDYEQYF.

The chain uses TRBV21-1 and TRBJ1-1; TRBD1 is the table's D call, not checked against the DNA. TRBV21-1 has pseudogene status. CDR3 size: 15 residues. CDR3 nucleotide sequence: TGTGCCAGCACCTGGGCCGAACAGGGGAACACTGAAGCTTTCTTT. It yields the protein CASTWAEQGNTEAFF.

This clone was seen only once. CDR3 DNA: TGTGCCAGCAGTTTATCGATCGTAGGGGATTCACCCCTCCACTTT. It yields the protein CASSLSIVGDSPLHF. The genes are TRBV27 and TRBJ1-6, with D possibly TRBD1 on 5 matching bases. Trimming pared 0 bases from V and 8 bases from J, leaving 11 bases between. Germline V gene sequence: CDR1 MNHEY, CDR2 SMNVEV (reference sequence). The CDR3 covers 15 residues.

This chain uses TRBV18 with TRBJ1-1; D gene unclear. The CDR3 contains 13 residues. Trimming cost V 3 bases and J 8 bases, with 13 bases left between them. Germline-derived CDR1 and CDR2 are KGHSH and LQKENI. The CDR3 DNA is TGTGCCAGCTCACCCACAGTCCTACCCGAAGCTTTCTTT. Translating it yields CASSPTVLPEAFF.

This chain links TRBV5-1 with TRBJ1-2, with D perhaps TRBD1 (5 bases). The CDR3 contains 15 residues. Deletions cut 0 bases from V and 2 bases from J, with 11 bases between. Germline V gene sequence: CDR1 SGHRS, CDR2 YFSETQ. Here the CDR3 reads CASSLGGTANYGYTF. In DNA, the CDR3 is TGCGCCAGCAGCTTGGGAGGGACGGCGAACTATGGCTACACCTTC.

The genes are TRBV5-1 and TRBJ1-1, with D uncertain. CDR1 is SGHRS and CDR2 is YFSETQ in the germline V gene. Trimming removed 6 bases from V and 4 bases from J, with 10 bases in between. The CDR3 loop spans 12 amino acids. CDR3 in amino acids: CASMEGSTEAFF. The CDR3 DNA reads TGCGCCAGCATGGAGGGAAGCACTGAAGCTTTCTTT.

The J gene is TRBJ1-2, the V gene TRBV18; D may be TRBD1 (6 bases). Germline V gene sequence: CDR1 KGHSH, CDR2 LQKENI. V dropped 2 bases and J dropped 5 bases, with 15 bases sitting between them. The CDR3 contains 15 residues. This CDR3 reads CASSPGANRVYGYTF. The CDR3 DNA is TGTGCCAGCTCACCAGGGGCCAACAGGGTATATGGCTACACCTTC.

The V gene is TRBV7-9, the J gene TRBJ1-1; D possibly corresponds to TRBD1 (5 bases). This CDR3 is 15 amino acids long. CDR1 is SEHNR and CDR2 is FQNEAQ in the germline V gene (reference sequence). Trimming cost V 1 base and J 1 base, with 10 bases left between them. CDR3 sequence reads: CASSLVGTGNTEAFF. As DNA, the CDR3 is TGTGCCAGCAGCTTAGTAGGTACAGGGAACACTGAAGCTTTCTTT.

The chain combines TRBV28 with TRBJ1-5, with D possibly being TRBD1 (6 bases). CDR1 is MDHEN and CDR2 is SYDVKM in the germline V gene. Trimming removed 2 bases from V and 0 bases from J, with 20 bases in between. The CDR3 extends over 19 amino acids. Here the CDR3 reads CASSLTAGAMLYSNQPQHF. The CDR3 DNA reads TGTGCCAGCAGTTTAACGGCAGGGGCTATGCTGTATAGCAATCAGCCCCAGCATTTT.

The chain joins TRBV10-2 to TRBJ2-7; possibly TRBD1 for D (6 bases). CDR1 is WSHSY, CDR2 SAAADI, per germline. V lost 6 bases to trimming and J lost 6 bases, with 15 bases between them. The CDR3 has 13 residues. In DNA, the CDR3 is TGCGCCAGCAGCAAGGACAGTTTGGGCGAGCAGTACTTC. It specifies CASSKDSLGEQYF.

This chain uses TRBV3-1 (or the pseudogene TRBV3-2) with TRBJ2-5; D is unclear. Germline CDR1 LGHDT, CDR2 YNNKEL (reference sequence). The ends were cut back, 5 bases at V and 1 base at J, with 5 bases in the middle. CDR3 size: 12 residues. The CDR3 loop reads CASSYTQETQYF. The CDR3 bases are TGTGCCAGCAGCTACACCCAAGAGACCCAGTACTTC.

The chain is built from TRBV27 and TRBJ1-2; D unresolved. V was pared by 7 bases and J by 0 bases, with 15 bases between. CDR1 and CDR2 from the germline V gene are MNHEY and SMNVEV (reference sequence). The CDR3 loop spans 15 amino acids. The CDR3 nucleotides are TGTGCCAGCACCCCTGCGGACCGAACTAACTATGGCTACACCTTC. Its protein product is CASTPADRTNYGYTF.

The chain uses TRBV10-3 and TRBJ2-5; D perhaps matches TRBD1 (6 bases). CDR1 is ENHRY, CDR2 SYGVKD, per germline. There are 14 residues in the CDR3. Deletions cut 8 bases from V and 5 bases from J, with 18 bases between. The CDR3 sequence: CAIGRTGGEETQYF. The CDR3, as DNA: TGTGCCATCGGGCGGACTGGGGGCGAGGAGACCCAGTACTTC.

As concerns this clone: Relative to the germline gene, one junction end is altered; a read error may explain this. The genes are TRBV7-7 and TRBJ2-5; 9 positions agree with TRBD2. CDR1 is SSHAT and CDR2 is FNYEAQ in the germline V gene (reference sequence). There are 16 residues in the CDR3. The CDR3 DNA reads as TGTGCTAGCAGCTTTAGACAAGCGGGGGGTTTGGAGACCCAGTACTTC. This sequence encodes CASSFRQAGGLETQYF.

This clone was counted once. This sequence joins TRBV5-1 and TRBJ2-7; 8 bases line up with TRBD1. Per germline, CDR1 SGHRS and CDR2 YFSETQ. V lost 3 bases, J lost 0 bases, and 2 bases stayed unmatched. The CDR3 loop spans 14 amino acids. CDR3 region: CASSSQGASYEQYF. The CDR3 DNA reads TGCGCCAGCAGCTCGCAGGGGGCCTCCTACGAGCAGTACTTC.

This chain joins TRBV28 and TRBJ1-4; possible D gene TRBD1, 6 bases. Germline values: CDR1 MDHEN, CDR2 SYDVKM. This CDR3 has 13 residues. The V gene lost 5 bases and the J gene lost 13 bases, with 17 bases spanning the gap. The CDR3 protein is CASSDGTGLRLFF. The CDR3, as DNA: TGTGCCAGCAGTGACGGTACAGGGTTAAGACTGTTTTTT.

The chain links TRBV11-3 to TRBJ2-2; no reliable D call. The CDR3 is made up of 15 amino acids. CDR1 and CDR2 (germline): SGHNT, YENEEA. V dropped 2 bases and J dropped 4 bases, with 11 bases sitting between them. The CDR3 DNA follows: TGTGCCAGCAGCTTAATGTCGGCAGCCACCGGGGAGCTGTTTTTT. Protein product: CASSLMSAATGELFF.

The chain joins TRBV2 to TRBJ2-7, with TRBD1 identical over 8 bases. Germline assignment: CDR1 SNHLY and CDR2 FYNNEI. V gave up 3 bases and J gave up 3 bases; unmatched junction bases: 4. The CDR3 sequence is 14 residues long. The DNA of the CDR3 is TGTGCCAGCAGTGATCAGGGGGCGGGCTACGAGCAGTACTTC. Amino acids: CASSDQGAGYEQYF.

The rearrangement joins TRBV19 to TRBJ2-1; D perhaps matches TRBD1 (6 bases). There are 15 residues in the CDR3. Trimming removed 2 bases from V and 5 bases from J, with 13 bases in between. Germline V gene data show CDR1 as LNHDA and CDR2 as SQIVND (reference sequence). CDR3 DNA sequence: TGTGCCAGTAGTATAATGCACAGGGAAGACAATGAGCAGTTCTTC. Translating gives CASSIMHREDNEQFF.

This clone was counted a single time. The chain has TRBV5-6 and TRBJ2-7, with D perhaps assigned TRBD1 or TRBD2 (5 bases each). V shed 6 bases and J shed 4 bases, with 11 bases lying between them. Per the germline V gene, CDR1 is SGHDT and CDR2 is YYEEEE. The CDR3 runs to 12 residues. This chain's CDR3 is CASTGREYEQYF. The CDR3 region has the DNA TGTGCCAGCACAGGCAGGGAGTACGAGCAGTACTTC.

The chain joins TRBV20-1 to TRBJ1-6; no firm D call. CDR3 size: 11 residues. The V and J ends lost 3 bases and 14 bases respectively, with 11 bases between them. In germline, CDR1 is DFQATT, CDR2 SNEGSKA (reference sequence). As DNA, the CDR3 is TGCAGTGCTAGTAGGACTACCACCCTCCACTTT. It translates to CSASRTTTLHF.

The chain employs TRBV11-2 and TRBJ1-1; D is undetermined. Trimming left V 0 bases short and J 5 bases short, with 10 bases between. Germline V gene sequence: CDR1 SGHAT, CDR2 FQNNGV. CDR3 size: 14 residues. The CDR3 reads CASSLDRLGTEAFF. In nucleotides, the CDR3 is TGTGCCAGCAGCTTAGATCGGCTGGGGACTGAAGCTTTCTTT.